The clone carrying this T cell receptor beta chain has only a few counts. Its antigen is currently unknown. Germline lookup yields CDR1 LNHDA and CDR2 SQIVND (reference sequence). This CDR3 contains 15 residues. V shed 3 bases, J shed 1 base, and the junction held 3 bases outside the gene matches. This entry is derived from a study of cytomegalovirus exposure and HLA in healthy donors. Clones were sequenced by immunoSEQ multiplex PCR, and TCRdb holds only the in-frame ones, with some missing. The table lists over 150,000 clones, approximately 86% of them singletons. Findings and caveats of the study: The TCR clusters that emerged in the first cohort tended, a later analysis found, to co-occur in the 110 or so validation repertoires. The authors listed some 150 TCR beta chains as cytomegalovirus-associated.

V gene TRBV19 combines with J gene TRBJ1-2; 9 bases fit TRBD1. The sequence derives from a woman under 30 in good health and CMV-seronegative. The sequenced material came from PBMCs. CDR3 protein: CASSMGTGSNYGYTF. The CDR3 DNA reads TGTGCCAGTAGTATGGGGACAGGGAGTAACTATGGCTACACCTTC.